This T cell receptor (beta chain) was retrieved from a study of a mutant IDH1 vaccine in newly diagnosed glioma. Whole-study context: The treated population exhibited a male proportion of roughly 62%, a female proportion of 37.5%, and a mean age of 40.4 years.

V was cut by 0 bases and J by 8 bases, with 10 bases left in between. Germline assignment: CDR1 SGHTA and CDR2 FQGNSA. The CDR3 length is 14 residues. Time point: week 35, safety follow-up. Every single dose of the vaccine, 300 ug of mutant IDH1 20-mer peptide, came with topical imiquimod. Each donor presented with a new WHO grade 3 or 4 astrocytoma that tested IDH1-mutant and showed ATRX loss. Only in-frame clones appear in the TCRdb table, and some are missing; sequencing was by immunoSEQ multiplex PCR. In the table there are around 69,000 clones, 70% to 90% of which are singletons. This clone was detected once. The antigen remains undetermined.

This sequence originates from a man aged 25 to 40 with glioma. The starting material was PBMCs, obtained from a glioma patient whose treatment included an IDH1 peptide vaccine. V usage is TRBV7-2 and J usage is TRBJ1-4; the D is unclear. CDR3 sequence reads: CASSLAGEIEKLFF. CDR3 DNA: TGTGCCAGCAGCTTAGCCGGGGAGATAGAAAAACTGTTTTTT.